This T cell receptor beta chain is from a study of blood T cell repertoires in COVID-19. Study-wide background: Sites across the United States, Italy and Spain contributed samples from acute and convalescent COVID-19. Nucleic acid was either cDNA or gDNA, and it came from T cells, B-cell-depleted T cells, or PBMCs.

V was pared by 4 bases and J by 2 bases, with 13 bases between. Looked up from germline, CDR1 is SGDLS and CDR2 is YYNGEE. The CDR3 spans 14 residues. Produced via immunoSEQ multiplex PCR; TCRdb's table is partial and in-frame only. The data show more than 95,000 clones, more than 70% seen once. The sample consisted of peripheral blood. This chain links TRBV9 with TRBJ2-7; D possibly corresponds to TRBD1 (6 bases). The receptor was derived from a woman in her fifties or sixties with acute or convalescent COVID-19. The CDR3 reads CASSSPRGTYEQYV. Written as DNA, the CDR3 is TGTGCCAGCAGCTCCCCGAGGGGGACCTACGAGCAGTACGTC.